The 15 T cell receptor beta chains below were found in one sample sequenced in a study of CD4 T cells in relation to SARS-CoV-2 and coronaviruses (dated by TCRdb to the early 2020s). Antigens for these TCRs are unknown. Library preparation used the immunoSEQ multiplex PCR assay. As stored in TCRdb, this immuneACCESS dataset retains in-frame rearrangements with V and J assigned. A fraction of the clones does not appear; measured against another copy, unresolved V genes explain less than half of the discrepancy, and the remainder lacks a known reason. For this sample there are tens of thousands of clones; 75% to 80% appear just once. The ten largest clones take up about 17% of the sample. CD4+ T cells from unexposed donors were collected before the COVID-19 pandemic (2011-2018). Following 10 days of culture, the EasySep CD4+ T cell isolation kit was used to isolate CD4+ T cells. Source material: CD4+ T cells from PBMCs, cultured in vitro. The receptors come from a human donor in good health.

The chain joins TRBV6-5 to TRBJ1-4; weak D call: TRBD1 (5 bases). Trimming removed 7 bases from V and 4 bases from J, with 16 bases in between. The CDR3 is made up of 15 amino acids. Germline CDR1 MNHEY, CDR2 SVGAGI. The CDR3 spells CASTLRGTGNEKLFF. Written as DNA, the CDR3 is TGTGCCAGCACCCTTCGGGGGACGGGTAATGAAAAACTGTTTTTT.

This rearrangement joins TRBV12-3 or TRBV12-4 to TRBJ2-7, with D hard to call. The V end lost 4 bases, the J end lost 3 bases, and 4 bases lay between the germline ends. The CDR3 length is 11 residues. In DNA, the CDR3 is TGTGCCAGCAGTTCTAACTACGAGCAGTACTTC. It codes for CASSSNYEQYF.

This clone was recorded only once. CDR3: CASSLLGTGGAGTQYF. As DNA, the CDR3 is TGCGCCAGCAGCCTGCTCGGGACAGGGGGCGCCGGGACCCAGTACTTC. This chain joins TRBV4-3 and TRBJ2-5; 12 bases match TRBD1. V gave up 4 bases and J gave up 7 bases; unmatched junction bases: 10. CDR3 length: 16 residues. Germline CDR1 and CDR2: LGHNA and YSLEER.

This clone was seen only once. The chain links TRBV9 to TRBJ2-7, with D unresolved. The germline V gene has CDR1 SGDLS and CDR2 YYNGEE. V was cut by 0 bases and J by 0 bases, with 10 bases left in between. The CDR3 has 15 amino acids. CDR3 protein: CASSVVPEASYEQYF. The CDR3 DNA is TGTGCCAGCAGCGTAGTCCCTGAGGCCTCCTACGAGCAGTACTTC.

V and J are TRBV9 and TRBJ2-5; no clear D. Deletions cut 4 bases from V and 5 bases from J, with 15 bases between. CDR1 and CDR2 from the germline V gene are SGDLS and YYNGEE. The CDR3 consists of 14 residues. The CDR3 region has the DNA TGTGCCAGCAGCCCGCGTCCCCAGATCGAGACCCAGTACTTC. Translation gives CASSPRPQIETQYF.

A few counts support this clone. The rearrangement links TRBV15 to TRBJ1-5; no clear D. This CDR3 contains 15 residues. Trimming removed 0 bases at V and 11 bases at J, with 17 bases between. Germline V lookup: CDR1 LNHNV, CDR2 YYDKDF (reference sequence). CDR3 bases: TGTGCCACCAGCAGAGATCGGCGGTTCAATGGAGCCCAGCATTTT. It yields the protein CATSRDRRFNGAQHF. Variable domain in full (rest from reference TRBV15 and TRBJ1-5): DAMVIQNPRYQVTQFGKPVTLSCSQTLNHNVMYWYQQKSSQAPKLLFHYYDKDFNNEADTPDNFQSRRPNTSFCFLDIRSPGLGDTAMYLCATSRDRRFNGAQHFGDGTRLSIL.

This chain uses TRBV5-4 with TRBJ1-3; TRBD1 is a possible D gene (5 bases). CDR3 size: 15 residues. Germline CDR1 SGHNT, CDR2 YYREEE (reference sequence). V was trimmed by 3 bases and J by 0 bases, leaving 10 bases between them. CDR3 loop: CASSSGGVSGNTIYF. The CDR3 nucleotides read TGTGCCAGCAGCTCGGGAGGGGTCTCTGGAAACACCATATATTTT.

This chain connects TRBV5-1 to TRBJ2-2, with 9 bases identical to TRBD2. J was trimmed by 1 base and V by 0 bases; bases with no gene match: 4. CDR3 length equals 17 residues. Germline V gene lookup returns CDR1 SGHRS and CDR2 YFSETQ. CDR3 DNA: TGCGCCAGCAGCTTGGCCGGTAGCGGGGGGAACACCGGGGAGCTGTTTTTT. This translates into CASSLAGSGGNTGELFF.

V usage is TRBV6-5 and J usage is TRBJ2-7, with unresolved D. The CDR3 is made up of 15 amino acids. Trimming pared 6 bases from V and 3 bases from J, leaving 18 bases between. Germline CDR1 reads MNHEY; CDR2 reads SVGAGI. The CDR3 DNA is TGTGCCAGCAGGCCGGAGAGATCGGCCGTCTACGAGCAGTACTTC. Residues: CASRPERSAVYEQYF.

V and J are TRBV6-5 and TRBJ2-7; weak D call: TRBD1 (7 bases). This CDR3 contains 13 residues. In germline, CDR1 is MNHEY, CDR2 SVGAGI. The V end lost 5 bases, the J end lost 9 bases, and 17 bases lay between the germline ends. CDR3 DNA: TGTGCCAGCAGTCGCAGGGGGGAGTCAGGGCAGTACTTC. Translating it yields CASSRRGESGQYF.

The gene calls are TRBV28 and TRBJ2-2; TRBD1 matches at 10 bases. Germline V gene sequence: CDR1 MDHEN, CDR2 SYDVKM. J gave up 1 base and V 1 base, and 9 bases lay outside the gene matches. This CDR3 is 19 amino acids long. DNA for the CDR3: TGTGCCAGCAGTTTATTATTGCGGACAGGGGGGAAGAACACCGGGGAGCTGTTTTTT. Translated, it gives CASSLLLRTGGKNTGELFF.

CDR3 DNA sequence: TGTGCCAGTAGTATTACAGGGGAAGATCAGCCCCAGCATTTT. Amino acids: CASSITGEDQPQHF. The rearrangement joins TRBV19 to TRBJ1-5, with 7 nucleotides matching TRBD1. V shed 3 bases, J shed 5 bases, and the junction held 4 bases outside the gene matches. The CDR3 extends over 14 amino acids. Looked up from germline, CDR1 is LNHDA and CDR2 is SQIVND (reference sequence).

This clone was counted between two and nine times. This chain uses TRBV6-2 or TRBV6-3 with TRBJ1-1; unclear D gene. The CDR3 totals 13 residues. Deletions cut 2 bases from V and 5 bases from J, with 9 bases between. CDR1 and CDR2 (germline): MNHEY, SVGEGT. The CDR3 bases are TGTGCCAGCAGTTACAGATCGGGGACTGAAGCTTTCTTT. Residues: CASSYRSGTEAFF.

The chain has TRBV6-6 and TRBJ1-1, with D maybe TRBD1 (6 bases). Germline CDR1 reads MNHNY; CDR2 reads SVGAGI (reference sequence). CDR3 length: 14 amino acids. V lost 5 bases and J lost 1, with 11 bases in between. CDR3 region: CASSQGNRNTEAFF. CDR3 coding DNA: TGTGCCAGCAGTCAGGGGAATAGGAACACTGAAGCTTTCTTT.

This clone has only one observation. CDR3 residues: CASSFSGLAGGWTDTQYF. CDR3 DNA sequence: TGTGCCAGCAGTTTCTCGGGACTAGCGGGAGGATGGACAGATACGCAGTATTTT. The chain couples TRBV6-2 or TRBV6-3 to TRBJ2-3; 15 bases align to TRBD2. The CDR3 contains 18 residues. V shed 4 bases and J 3 bases; nucleotides not matched to a gene: 8. Germline CDR1 is MNHEY and CDR2 is SVGEGT.